One sample yielded the 11 T cell receptor beta chains listed below, sequenced in a study of blood T cell repertoires in COVID-19. The assay was immunoSEQ multiplex PCR, and TCRdb's table has in-frame clones only and misses some. There are approximately 83,000 clones in the sample; approximately 77% occur only once, and 8.5% to 10% lies in the top ten. The sequenced material came from peripheral blood. The receptors stem from a woman of 80 years or more with acute or convalescent COVID-19.

J is TRBJ1-5 and V is TRBV7-2; no reliable D call. CDR1 is SGHTA and CDR2 is FQGNSA in the germline V gene. The CDR3 extends over 13 amino acids. V lost 3 bases and J lost 5, with 8 bases in between. The CDR3 sequence is CASSFRSDQPQHF. In nucleotides, the CDR3 is TGTGCCAGCAGCTTTAGGAGCGATCAGCCCCAGCATTTT.

This clone has a handful of counts. V and J are TRBV28 and TRBJ2-3, with a tentative D call TRBD2 (6 bases). The germline V and J ends were trimmed by 4 bases and 3 bases, with 17 bases remaining between them. The CDR3 has 16 amino acids. CDR1 is MDHEN and CDR2 is SYDVKM in the germline V gene. The chain's CDR3 is CASSYEWGERTDTQYF. The CDR3 DNA reads TGTGCCAGCAGTTACGAGTGGGGGGAGCGGACAGATACGCAGTATTTT.

This clone was recorded only once. The V call is TRBV5-1, the J call TRBJ2-3; 15 bases are shared with TRBD2. V was pared by 4 bases and J by 5 bases, with 11 bases of the junction left unmatched. The germline V gene has CDR1 SGHRS and CDR2 YFSETQ. This CDR3 spans 18 amino acids. DNA for the CDR3: TGCGCCAGCAGCCCATCCGGGACTAGCGGGGGGAGGGAAGATACGCAGTATTTT. Translated: CASSPSGTSGGREDTQYF.

J is TRBJ1-6 and V is TRBV9; 9 bases fit TRBD1. This CDR3 is 15 amino acids long. In germline, CDR1 is SGDLS, CDR2 YYNGEE. V dropped 3 bases and J dropped 7; count of bases not matched to a gene: 5. DNA of the CDR3: TGTGCCAGCAGCGCGGGACAGGGTAAGAATTCACCCCTCCACTTT. This sequence encodes CASSAGQGKNSPLHF. Full variable domain (rest looked up from reference TRBV9 and TRBJ1-6): DSGVTQTPKHLITATGQRVTLRCSPRSGDLSVYWYQQSLDQGLQFLIQYYNGEERAKGNILERFSAQQFPDLHSELNLSSLELGDSALYFCASSAGQGKNSPLHFGNGTRLTVT.

This chain connects TRBV24-1 to TRBJ1-1, with 10 bases aligning to TRBD1. Germline assignment: CDR1 KGHDR and CDR2 SFDVKD. J lost 5 bases, V lost 4 bases, and 6 bases had no gene match. This CDR3 comprises 15 residues. The chain's CDR3 is CATSDRQGAGTEAFF. The CDR3 DNA reads TGTGCCACCAGTGACCGACAGGGGGCGGGGACTGAAGCTTTCTTT.

This chain links TRBV2 with TRBJ1-1; D is undetermined. CDR1 and CDR2 (germline): SNHLY, FYNNEI. This CDR3 spans 13 amino acids. Deletions cut 4 bases from V and 5 bases from J, with 11 bases between. The CDR3 spells CASSGLEGTEAFF. CDR3 sequence (DNA): TGTGCCAGCAGTGGCTTAGAGGGAACTGAAGCTTTCTTT.

The chain employs TRBV19 and TRBJ1-2, with D possibly matching TRBD1 (6 bases). V shed 3 bases and J shed 4 bases, with 15 bases lying between them. CDR3 size: 15 residues. Per germline, CDR1 LNHDA and CDR2 SQIVND (reference sequence). CDR3 sequence (DNA): TGTGCCAGTAGTATCGTGGGGGCCCAACCCTATGGCTACACCTTC. This sequence encodes CASSIVGAQPYGYTF.

This clone occurred a few times. The rearrangement uses TRBV6-8 and TRBJ2-1; 10 nucleotides agree with TRBD2. CDR3 size: 18 residues. Germline-derived CDR1 and CDR2 are MNHGY and SAAAGT. The V segment lost 4 bases and the J segment 0 bases; nucleotides outside the gene matches: 9. CDR3 sequence (DNA): TGTGCCAGCAGTTCAGGACTAGCGGCGGGTATCTCCTACAATGAGCAGTTCTTC. The encoded protein is CASSSGLAAGISYNEQFF.

The chain has TRBV12-3 or TRBV12-4 and TRBJ2-7; possibly TRBD1 for D (7 bases). The CDR3 runs 13 residues. V dropped 3 bases and J dropped 5 bases, with 11 bases sitting between them. CDR3 protein: CASSLQGEDEQYF. The CDR3 nucleotides are TGTGCCAGCAGTTTGCAGGGGGAGGACGAGCAGTACTTC.

The chain is built from TRBV30 and TRBJ1-6; no clear D gene. CDR1 and CDR2 (germline): GTSNPN, SVGIG (reference sequence). V was trimmed by 3 bases and J by 0 bases, leaving 12 bases between them. This CDR3 has 16 residues. This CDR3 is CAWRSPGVSYNSPLHF. The CDR3 nucleotides read TGTGCCTGGAGATCCCCCGGAGTCTCCTATAATTCACCCCTCCACTTT.

This clone was seen once. The CDR3 nucleotides are TGTGCCAGCAGCTCGAACACTGAAGCTTTCTTT. Its protein product is CASSSNTEAFF. This chain uses TRBV6-6 with TRBJ1-1, with D unresolved. Germline assignment: CDR1 MNHNY and CDR2 SVGAGI (reference sequence). Trimming took 6 bases from V and 1 from J, leaving 3 bases between them. CDR3 length: 11 amino acids.